The TCR beta chain under discussion was sequenced for a study of CD8+ T cells in alopecia areata. Turning to the study itself: Those patients who were treated received oral tofacitinib, which was given at 5 to 10 mg twice daily for moderate-to-severe alopecia areata.

RNA, once extracted, was reverse transcribed into cDNA for use as the sequencing template. Assay used: immunoSEQ multiplex PCR; TCRdb lists only in-frame clones, some missing. The sample carries about 64,000 clones, 46% recorded once. Treatment of the sample: oral pan-JAK inhibitor, 5-10 mg twice daily. Notes on the study in general: Uncertainty remains about how baseline CD8+ expansion links to response, with one nonresponder. With tofacitinib ongoing, many expanded lesional clones persisted in both scalp and blood.

The germline V and J ends were trimmed by 5 bases and 5 bases, with 10 bases remaining between them. Germline CDR1 MNHEY, CDR2 SMNVEV (reference sequence). CDR3 size: 13 residues. This clone was recorded only once. The target antigen is unknown. The material was CD8+ T cells sorted from blood, obtained at approximately week 36, from a patient treated with tofacitinib. The clonotype comes from a human donor with alopecia areata. The rearrangement uses TRBV27 and TRBJ2-1, with D perhaps matching TRBD1 (5 bases). CDR3 in amino acids: CASSQGQNNEQFF. CDR3 coding DNA: TGTGCCAGCAGTCAGGGCCAGAACAATGAGCAGTTCTTC.